One sample yielded the 9 T cell receptor beta chains listed below, sequenced in a study of cytomegalovirus exposure and HLA in healthy donors (dated by TCRdb to the late 2010s). The library was generated by the immunoSEQ multiplex PCR assay. For the multiplex PCR, a mixture combining 60 forward primers for TCR Vbeta segments and 13 reverse primers for TCR Jbeta segments was used. As stored in TCRdb, this immuneACCESS dataset retains in-frame rearrangements with V and J assigned. A fraction of the clones does not appear; measured against another copy, unresolved V genes explain less than half of the discrepancy, and the remainder lacks a known reason. Counted in this sample were over 150,000 clones; around 69% of them appeared once. 1.3% to 1.5% of the sample belongs to the ten largest clones. The sequencing input was PBMCs. The receptors stem from a man in his sixties in good health and CMV-seronegative.

CDR3 region: CASSKGPGRKGVQETQYF. The CDR3 coding sequence is TGTGCCAGCAGCAAAGGGCCAGGTCGAAAGGGGGTCCAAGAGACCCAGTACTTC. The V and J genes are TRBV21-1 and TRBJ2-5; the table's D gene call, TRBD1, was not cross checked with the DNA. TRBV21-1 is a documented pseudogene. The CDR3 covers 18 residues.

This clone was seen only a few times. The chain combines TRBV4-3 with TRBJ2-7; D is unresolved. V shed 3 bases and J shed 0 bases, with 12 bases lying between them. Germline-derived CDR1 and CDR2 are LGHNA and YSLEER. The length of the CDR3 is 15 residues. Here the CDR3 DNA reads TGCGCCAGCAGCCACCTCAGAGGTCGCTCCTACGAGCAGTACTTC. Encoded protein: CASSHLRGRSYEQYF.

The V call is TRBV10-3, the J call TRBJ2-2; 8 bases match TRBD1. The J segment lost 5 bases and the V segment lost 2 bases, leaving 4 bases of the junction unmatched. The CDR3 contains 15 residues. Per the germline V gene, CDR1 is ENHRY and CDR2 is SYGVKD. Here the CDR3 reads CAISEGQGETGELFF. The CDR3, as DNA: TGTGCCATCAGTGAGGGACAGGGTGAAACCGGGGAGCTGTTTTTT.

The chain has TRBV4-3 and TRBJ1-5; 8 bases fit TRBD1. The ends lost 3 bases at V and 4 bases at J; junction bases unmatched: 5. The germline V gene encodes CDR1 LGHNA and CDR2 YSLEER. This CDR3 has 15 residues. The CDR3 DNA reads TGCGCCAGCAGCCAGGGGACAGGCTCAAATCAGCCCCAGCATTTT. It translates to CASSQGTGSNQPQHF.

The J gene is TRBJ2-1, the V gene TRBV2; 8 bases match TRBD2. V was pared by 6 bases and J by 5 bases, with 9 bases of the junction left unmatched. From germline, CDR1 is SNHLY and CDR2 FYNNEI. The length of the CDR3 is 15 residues. The CDR3 nucleotides read TGTGCCAGCAGGAAGTCACTAGCGGTGAACAATGAGCAGTTCTTC. It encodes CASRKSLAVNNEQFF.

This clone was observed once. The J gene is TRBJ2-7, the V gene TRBV19; 7 nucleotides line up with TRBD1. Germline V lookup: CDR1 LNHDA, CDR2 SQIVND (reference sequence). The CDR3 is made up of 16 amino acids. V lost 5 bases to trimming and J lost 0 bases; unmatched junction nucleotides: 10. DNA of the CDR3: TGTGCCAGTAGTTCCCTTTACAGGGGCGCCTCCTACGAGCAGTACTTC. Translated, it gives CASSSLYRGASYEQYF. Looking up the rest from reference TRBV19 and TRBJ2-7 gives the full variable domain: DGGITQSPKYLFRKEGQNVTLSCEQNLNHDAMYWYRQDPGQGLRLIYYSQIVNDFQKGDIAEGYSVSREKKESFPLTVTSAQKNPTAFYLCASSSLYRGASYEQYFGPGTRLTVT.

The CDR3 protein is CASSVGVGGSSGNTIYF. Written as DNA, the CDR3 is TGTGCCAGCAGCGTAGGAGTAGGAGGTAGCTCTGGAAACACCATATATTTT. The J gene is TRBJ1-3, the V gene TRBV9; the D is unclear. This CDR3 has 17 amino acids. The V gene lost 0 bases and the J gene lost 0 bases, with 13 bases spanning the gap. Germline-derived CDR1 and CDR2 are SGDLS and YYNGEE.

The rearrangement links TRBV4-3 to TRBJ2-7, with D possibly matching TRBD1 (5 bases). V was pared by 0 bases and J by 4 bases, with 28 bases between. Germline CDR1 reads LGHNA; CDR2 reads YSLEER. There are 20 residues in the CDR3. CDR3 sequence: CASSQEFSGREGISSYEQYF. The CDR3 nucleotides read TGCGCCAGCAGCCAAGAATTTTCCGGCAGGGAAGGTATATCATCTTACGAGCAGTACTTC.

This sequence joins TRBV19 and TRBJ2-7; 7 positions match TRBD1. Germline V gene data show CDR1 as LNHDA and CDR2 as SQIVND (reference sequence). Trimming took 8 bases from V and 2 from J; bases not matched to a gene: 18. The CDR3 is 17 residues long. The CDR3 nucleotides are TGTGCCAGTTCGACTCAGCTACCGGGACAGATACCCTACGAGCAGTACTTC. It encodes CASSTQLPGQIPYEQYF. Full variable domain (outside the CDR3, taken from reference TRBV19 and TRBJ2-7): DGGITQSPKYLFRKEGQNVTLSCEQNLNHDAMYWYRQDPGQGLRLIYYSQIVNDFQKGDIAEGYSVSREKKESFPLTVTSAQKNPTAFYLCASSTQLPGQIPYEQYFGPGTRLTVT.